These 28 T cell receptor beta chains share one sample of origin, sequenced in a study of cytomegalovirus exposure and HLA in healthy donors. PCR amplification relied on 60 Vbeta primers (plus 13 Jbeta primers). Libraries were prepared by immunoSEQ multiplex PCR; TCRdb keeps only in-frame clonotypes and omits some of them. The sample carries around 140,000 clones, approximately 10% recorded once. The specimen sequenced was PBMCs. The receptors stem from a woman aged 40-49 years in good health and CMV-seropositive.

This clone has more than one count but fewer than ten. The rearrangement uses TRBV12-5 and TRBJ1-3; no clear D gene. Germline V gene sequence: CDR1 LGHNT, CDR2 FRNRAP. V lost 0 bases and J lost 2, with 17 bases in between. The CDR3 sequence is 18 residues long. The CDR3 region is CASGLVGPFSDAGNTIYF. In DNA form, the CDR3 reads TGTGCTAGTGGTTTGGTTGGTCCGTTCAGCGACGCTGGAAACACCATATATTTT.

The chain joins TRBV4-3 to TRBJ1-2, with 7 bases lining up with TRBD1. The germline CDR1 and CDR2 sequences are LGHNA and YSLEER. The CDR3 loop spans 16 amino acids. The ends lost 2 bases at V and 0 bases at J; junction bases unmatched: 6. DNA of the CDR3: TGCGCCAGCAGCCAAAGCATGGGACAGCCTAACTATGGCTACACCTTC. Translating gives CASSQSMGQPNYGYTF.

This clone came up a few times. This chain connects TRBV5-1 to TRBJ2-1; 11 positions match TRBD2. CDR1 SGHRS and CDR2 YFSETQ come from the germline V gene. The CDR3 runs 19 residues. V dropped 3 bases and J dropped 5; count of bases not matched to a gene: 16. The CDR3 spells CASSSHSGGAGPLDNEQFF. The CDR3, as DNA: TGCGCCAGCAGCTCCCATAGCGGGGGGGCCGGCCCCCTAGACAATGAGCAGTTCTTC.

The J gene is TRBJ2-5, the V gene TRBV11-2; maybe TRBD2 (5 bases). Trimming cost V 0 bases and J 3 bases, with 17 bases left between them. Germline V lookup: CDR1 SGHAT, CDR2 FQNNGV. The CDR3 has 17 residues. CDR3 sequence reads: CASSLDTLDQAEETQYF. CDR3 sequence (DNA): TGTGCCAGCAGCTTAGATACACTAGACCAGGCGGAAGAGACCCAGTACTTC.

The rearrangement joins TRBV15 to TRBJ1-4; a possible D gene is TRBD1 (6 bases). The CDR3 spans 12 residues. In germline, CDR1 is LNHNV, CDR2 YYDKDF (reference sequence). Trimming pared 6 bases from V and 8 bases from J, leaving 10 bases between. Written as DNA, the CDR3 is TGTGCCACCAGTCAGGGGTGGGAAAAACTGTTTTTT. It translates to CATSQGWEKLFF.

The chain has TRBV19 and TRBJ1-1; no definite D call. Trimming took off 4 bases at V and 0 bases at J, with 6 bases between the two ends. This CDR3 spans 13 amino acids. Germline V gene data show CDR1 as LNHDA and CDR2 as SQIVND (reference sequence). The CDR3 DNA follows: TGTGCCAGTAGTAGGCAATTGAACACTGAAGCTTTCTTT. Its protein product is CASSRQLNTEAFF.

This clone was seen more than once but under ten times. V usage is TRBV9 and J usage is TRBJ1-2; 9 bases align to TRBD1. Germline V gives CDR1 SGDLS, CDR2 YYNGEE. The CDR3 has 14 amino acids. J gave up 5 bases and V 0 bases, and 2 bases lay outside the gene matches. Here the CDR3 DNA reads TGTGCCAGCAGCGTAGGGGGACAGGGTTATGGCTACACCTTC. It specifies CASSVGGQGYGYTF.

The gene calls are TRBV6-5 and TRBJ2-5; D perhaps matches TRBD1 (6 bases). V was pared by 2 bases and J by 4 bases, with 17 bases between. The CDR3 has 16 amino acids. CDR1 is MNHEY and CDR2 is SVGAGI in the germline V gene. CDR3 amino acids: CASSYAAVGTPETQYF. The CDR3, as DNA: TGTGCCAGCAGTTACGCTGCTGTTGGGACACCAGAGACCCAGTACTTC.

The chain is built from TRBV29-1 and TRBJ2-7, with D possibly matching TRBD2 (5 bases). CDR1 is SQVTM, CDR2 ANQGSEA, per germline. This CDR3 region has 12 residues. V dropped 8 bases and J dropped 0 bases, with 11 bases sitting between them. Here the CDR3 reads CSITDFSYEQYF. DNA for the CDR3: TGCAGCATTACGGACTTCTCCTACGAGCAGTACTTC.

This clone was detected only a few times. The chain recombines TRBV15 with TRBJ1-5; weak D call: TRBD1 (6 bases). In germline, CDR1 is LNHNV, CDR2 YYDKDF (reference sequence). V was cut by 6 bases and J by 5 bases, with 17 bases left in between. This CDR3 comprises 15 residues. This chain's CDR3 is CATRGGGREDQPQHF. The DNA for the CDR3 is TGTGCCACCAGAGGGGGAGGGCGGGAAGATCAGCCCCAGCATTTT.

The rearrangement links TRBV7-2 to TRBJ1-1; D call uncertain. CDR1 is SGHTA and CDR2 is FQGNSA in the germline V gene. CDR3 size: 14 residues. V was clipped by 7 bases and J by 0 bases, with 12 bases between them. The CDR3 loop reads CASTLSQLNTEAFF. The CDR3 DNA follows: TGTGCCAGCACCCTCTCACAGTTGAACACTGAAGCTTTCTTT.

This clone was observed a few times. This chain connects TRBV7-6 to TRBJ2-3, with D unresolved. Looked up from germline, CDR1 is SGHVS and CDR2 is FNYEAQ. The CDR3 contains 15 residues. The V and J ends lost 1 base and 6 bases respectively, with 14 bases between them. The DNA for the CDR3 is TGTGCCAGCAGCTTAGGACTCCGCGCTAGTGATACGCAGTATTTT. Its protein product is CASSLGLRASDTQYF.

The DNA of the CDR3 is TGCGCCAGCAGTACTCAGCGAGGCAATCAGCCCCAGCATTTT. Translated: CASSTQRGNQPQHF. The chain links TRBV4-3 to TRBJ1-5; D uncertain. The CDR3 sequence is 14 residues long. The V and J ends lost 6 bases and 2 bases respectively, with 11 bases between them. CDR1 and CDR2 (germline): LGHNA, YSLEER.

The rearrangement links TRBV5-4 to TRBJ1-2, with 9 bases matching TRBD1. CDR1 and CDR2 from the germline V gene are SGHNT and YYREEE (reference sequence). V lost 0 bases, J lost 9 bases, and 3 bases stayed unmatched. This CDR3 region has 13 residues. The CDR3 DNA reads TGTGCCAGCAGCTTGGACAGGGGGCTTCGCTACACCTTC. It codes for CASSLDRGLRYTF.

The V gene is TRBV6-4, the J gene TRBJ2-1; weak D call: TRBD2 (6 bases). The CDR3 is 14 amino acids. V lost 5 bases to trimming and J lost 3 bases, with 11 bases between them. Germline V gene lookup returns CDR1 MRHNA and CDR2 SNTAGT. CDR3 amino acids: CASSRLGGYNEQFF. DNA for the CDR3: TGTGCCAGCAGTCGACTAGGTGGCTACAATGAGCAGTTCTTC.

The chain combines TRBV6-1 with TRBJ1-4, with a tentative D call TRBD1 (5 bases). The CDR3 is made up of 13 amino acids. V lost 8 bases to trimming and J lost 11 bases, with 18 bases between them. Germline assignment: CDR1 MNHNS and CDR2 SASEGT. The DNA of the CDR3 is TGTGCCAGCTCTAGGCCGGGGGAGCGGAAACTGTTTTTT. It yields the protein CASSRPGERKLFF.

The V and J genes are TRBV6-5 and TRBJ2-2, with TRBD2 identical over 10 bases. Germline loops: CDR1 MNHEY, CDR2 SVGAGI. Trimming removed 4 bases from V and 6 bases from J; junction bases left unmatched: 5. The CDR3 length is 15 residues. CDR3 protein: CASSFQRGGSGELFF. DNA for the CDR3: TGTGCCAGCAGTTTTCAGCGGGGGGGCTCCGGGGAGCTGTTTTTT.

This clone came up a few times. The chain links TRBV7-2 to TRBJ2-5; 7 bases match TRBD1. The germline CDR1 and CDR2 sequences are SGHTA and FQGNSA. The CDR3 contains 14 residues. V lost 4 bases, J lost 4 bases, and 6 bases stayed unmatched. The CDR3 nucleotides are TGTGCCAGCAGCTCCGGGACAGTGAGAGAGACCCAGTACTTC. This codes for CASSSGTVRETQYF.

This clone was seen only a few times. The chain couples TRBV5-4 to TRBJ2-7, with a possible D match to TRBD2 (5 bases). The CDR3 has 15 amino acids. In germline, CDR1 is SGHNT, CDR2 YYREEE (reference sequence). The V end lost 4 bases, the J end lost 7 bases, and 21 bases lay between the germline ends. The DNA for the CDR3 is TGTGCCAGCAGCCAACCCGGGAAAGGCCTCGGAGAGCAGTACTTC. Its translation: CASSQPGKGLGEQYF. Full variable domain (missing parts from reference TRBV5-4 and TRBJ2-7): ETGVTQSPTHLIKTRGQQVTLRCSSQSGHNTVSWYQQALGQGPQFIFQYYREEENGRGNFPPRFSGLQFPNYSSELNVNALELDDSALYLCASSQPGKGLGEQYFGPGTRLTVT.

The chain joins TRBV6-1 to TRBJ2-1; TRBD2 matches 13 bases. Germline-derived CDR1 and CDR2 are MNHNS and SASEGT. V lost 2 bases and J lost 11; bases outside the gene matches: 9. The CDR3 spans 16 residues. The CDR3 sequence: CASSERAAGTSGKQFF. CDR3 nucleotides: TGTGCCAGCAGTGAAAGAGCTGCCGGGACTAGCGGGAAGCAGTTCTTC.

This clone was detected only a few times. The rearrangement uses TRBV29-1 and TRBJ2-3; a possible D gene is TRBD1 (5 bases). Trimming removed 6 bases from V and 4 bases from J, with 11 bases in between. The germline V gene has CDR1 SQVTM and CDR2 ANQGSEA. This CDR3 has 12 amino acids. CDR3 loop: CSVLTAPDTQYF. CDR3 in DNA: TGCAGCGTACTGACAGCCCCAGATACGCAGTATTTT.

This chain links TRBV18 with TRBJ2-4; possible D gene TRBD1, 6 bases. The germline gives CDR1 KGHSH, CDR2 LQKENI. Deletions cut 1 base from V and 6 bases from J, with 7 bases between. The CDR3 has 13 amino acids. The CDR3 DNA reads as TGTGCCAGCTCACCACAAGGGGGAAACATTCAGTACTTC. Translated: CASSPQGGNIQYF.

The CDR3 DNA reads TGTGCCAGCAGCTTAGTAGGGGCCTCCTACACCGGGGAGCTGTTTTTT. Amino acid sequence: CASSLVGASYTGELFF. The chain carries TRBV11-3 and TRBJ2-2; D is possibly TRBD1 (5 bases). Between the trimmed V and J ends, which lost 1 base and 3 bases, there was a span of 12 bases. CDR1 and CDR2 (germline): SGHNT, YENEEA. CDR3 length equals 16 residues. The full variable domain, with the rest looked up from reference TRBV11-3 and TRBJ2-2, is EAGVVQSPRYKIIEKKQPVAFWCNPISGHNTLYWYLQNLGQGPELLIRYENEEAVDDSQLPKDRFSAERLKGVDSTLKIQPAELGDSAVYLCASSLVGASYTGELFFGEGSRLTVL.

The V and J genes are TRBV7-2 and TRBJ2-5; 7 bases are shared with TRBD1. Trimming cost V 1 base and J 5 bases; bases outside gene matches: 7. Germline CDR1 and CDR2: SGHTA and FQGNSA. This CDR3 has 15 residues. In DNA form, the CDR3 reads TGTGCCAGCAGCTTAGAAAGGGGGCGGTGGGAGACCCAGTACTTC. Translated, it gives CASSLERGRWETQYF.

As for this clone: A read error is likely, as this CDR3 ends without the conserved phenylalanine or tryptophan. No DNA is shown, since the ends of the CDR3 on it are uncertain; the CDR3 is the one TCRdb lists. The chain uses TRBV6-6 and TRBJ1-1; the tabulated D call, TRBD1, remains unverified against the DNA. Germline V gene sequence: CDR1 MNHNY, CDR2 SVGAGI (reference sequence). Inclusive of both ends, the CDR3 amounts to 15 amino acids. The CDR3 sequence is CASSYNTLAGMRSFV.

Only a few counts were recorded for this clone. The chain carries TRBV14 and TRBJ1-6; D gene uncertain. Germline V gene data show CDR1 as SGHDN and CDR2 as FVKESK. V lost 1 base, J lost 15 bases, and 13 bases lay in between. The CDR3 totals 13 residues. DNA for the CDR3: TGTGCCAGCAGCCAAGCTAATTTGGTCGGCCTCCACTTT. Translation gives CASSQANLVGLHF.

This clone was detected a few times. V and J are TRBV19 and TRBJ2-5, with TRBD1 identical over 9 bases. Germline assignment: CDR1 LNHDA and CDR2 SQIVND (reference sequence). The CDR3 is 15 residues long. The trim removed 4 bases at V and 7 bases at J, leaving 10 bases unmatched. DNA for the CDR3: TGTGCCAGTAGTAAAGGACAGGGGTCGGAAGGGACCCAGTACTTC. As protein: CASSKGQGSEGTQYF.

The CDR3 coding sequence is TGTGCCAGCAGCTTGCTGCAGGTCTCCTACAATGAGCAGTTCTTC. Translation gives CASSLLQVSYNEQFF. This sequence joins TRBV5-5 and TRBJ2-1; no definite D call. The CDR3 covers 15 residues. Trimming took 1 base from V and 0 from J, leaving 8 bases between them. Germline values: CDR1 SGHKS, CDR2 YYEKEE (reference sequence).